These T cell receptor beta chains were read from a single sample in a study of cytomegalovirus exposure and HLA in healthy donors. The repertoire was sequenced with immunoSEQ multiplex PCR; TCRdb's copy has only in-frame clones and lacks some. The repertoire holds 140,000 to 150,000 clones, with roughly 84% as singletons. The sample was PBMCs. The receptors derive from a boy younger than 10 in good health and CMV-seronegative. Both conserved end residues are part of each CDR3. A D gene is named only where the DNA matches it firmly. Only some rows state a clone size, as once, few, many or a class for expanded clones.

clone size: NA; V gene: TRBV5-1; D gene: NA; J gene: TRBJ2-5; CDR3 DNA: TGCGCCAGCAGCCGCCAAGAGACCCAGTACTTC; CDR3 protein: CASSRQETQYF
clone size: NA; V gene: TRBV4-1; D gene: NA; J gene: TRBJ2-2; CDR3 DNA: TGCGCCAGCAGCCCGGGGAGGCGGTCAGCAAACACCGGGGAGCTGTTTTTT; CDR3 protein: CASSPGRRSANTGELFF
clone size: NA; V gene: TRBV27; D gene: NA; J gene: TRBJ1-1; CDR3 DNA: TGTGCCAGCAGTTTACGTCCCGGGGGAACTGAAGCTTTCTTT; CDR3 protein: CASSLRPGGTEAFF
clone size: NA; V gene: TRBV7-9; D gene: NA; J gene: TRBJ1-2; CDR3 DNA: TGTGCCAGCAGCGTCGACAGATATGGCTACACCTTC; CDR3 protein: CASSVDRYGYTF
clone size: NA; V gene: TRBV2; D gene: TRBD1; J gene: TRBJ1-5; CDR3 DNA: TGTGCCAGCAGTACAGGGGGCTCGAGCAATCAGCCCCAGCATTTT; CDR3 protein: CASSTGGSSNQPQHF
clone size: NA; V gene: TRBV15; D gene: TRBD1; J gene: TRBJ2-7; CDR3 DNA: TGTGCCACCAGCACAAGACCGGGACAGGGAGGCGAGCAGTACTTC; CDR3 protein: CATSTRPGQGGEQYF
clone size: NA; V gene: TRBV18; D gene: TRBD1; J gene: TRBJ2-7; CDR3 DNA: TGTGCCAGCTCACCACGCCTTACAGGGGGCCACGAGCAGTACTTC; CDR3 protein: CASSPRLTGGHEQYF
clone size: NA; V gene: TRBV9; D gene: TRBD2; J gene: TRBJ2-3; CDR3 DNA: TGTGCCAGCAGCGTAGGTATAGCGGGGAGCACAGATACGCAGTATTTT; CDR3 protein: CASSVGIAGSTDTQYF
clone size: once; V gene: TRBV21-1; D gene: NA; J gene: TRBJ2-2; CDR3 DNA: TGTGCCAGCAGCAAAGGGAAAATAGCGGGAACCGGGGAGCTGTTTTTT; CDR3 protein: CASSKGKIAGTGELFF
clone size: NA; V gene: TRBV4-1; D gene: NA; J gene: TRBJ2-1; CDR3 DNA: TGCGCCAGCAGCCAGACTCAAGTAGCGGTTCAACAGCAGTTCTTC; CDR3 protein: CASSQTQVAVQQQFF
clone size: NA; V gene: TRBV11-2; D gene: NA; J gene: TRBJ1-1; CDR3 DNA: TGTGCCAGCAGCTTAGGGGTCGGTAGGGGATCGGTCACTGAAGCTTTCTTT; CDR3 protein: CASSLGVGRGSVTEAFF